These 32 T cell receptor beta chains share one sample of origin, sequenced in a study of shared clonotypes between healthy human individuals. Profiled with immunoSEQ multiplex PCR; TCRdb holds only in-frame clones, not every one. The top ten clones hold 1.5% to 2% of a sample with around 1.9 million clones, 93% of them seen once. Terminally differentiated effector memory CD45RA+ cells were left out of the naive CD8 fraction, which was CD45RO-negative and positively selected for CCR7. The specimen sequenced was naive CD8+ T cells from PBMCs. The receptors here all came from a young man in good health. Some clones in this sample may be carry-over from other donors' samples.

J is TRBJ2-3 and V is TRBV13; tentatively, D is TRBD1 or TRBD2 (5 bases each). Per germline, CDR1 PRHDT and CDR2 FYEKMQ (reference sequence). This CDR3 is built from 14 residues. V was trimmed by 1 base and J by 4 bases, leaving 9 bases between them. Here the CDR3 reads CASSLAGSPDTQYF. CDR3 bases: TGTGCCAGCAGCTTAGCAGGGAGCCCAGATACGCAGTATTTT. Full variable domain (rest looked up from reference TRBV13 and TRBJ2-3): AAGVIQSPRHLIKEKRETATLKCYPIPRHDTVYWYQQGPGQDPQFLISFYEKMQSDKGSIPDRFSAQQFSDYHSELNMSSLELGDSALYFCASSLAGSPDTQYFGPGTRLTVL.

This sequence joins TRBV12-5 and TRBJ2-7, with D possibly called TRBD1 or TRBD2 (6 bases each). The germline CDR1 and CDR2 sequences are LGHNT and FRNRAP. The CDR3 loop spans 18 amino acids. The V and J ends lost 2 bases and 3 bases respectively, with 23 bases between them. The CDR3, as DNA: TGTGCTAGTGGTTTGCTCTCTTTCGGGGGCAGGGACTTCTACGAGCAGTACTTC. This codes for CASGLLSFGGRDFYEQYF.

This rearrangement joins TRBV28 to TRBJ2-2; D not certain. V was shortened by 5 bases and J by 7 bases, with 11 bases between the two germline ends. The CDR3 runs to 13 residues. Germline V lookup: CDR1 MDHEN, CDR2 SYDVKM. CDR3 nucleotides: TGTGCCAGCAGTATCGGGCTTAGCGGGGAGCTGTTTTTT. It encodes CASSIGLSGELFF.

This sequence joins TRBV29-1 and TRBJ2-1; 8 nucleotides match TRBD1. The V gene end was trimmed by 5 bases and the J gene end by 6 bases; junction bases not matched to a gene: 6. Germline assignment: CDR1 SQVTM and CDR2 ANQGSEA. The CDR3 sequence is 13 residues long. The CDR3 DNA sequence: TGCAGCGTTCCTTCGGACAGGGTCAATGAGCAGTTCTTC. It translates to CSVPSDRVNEQFF.

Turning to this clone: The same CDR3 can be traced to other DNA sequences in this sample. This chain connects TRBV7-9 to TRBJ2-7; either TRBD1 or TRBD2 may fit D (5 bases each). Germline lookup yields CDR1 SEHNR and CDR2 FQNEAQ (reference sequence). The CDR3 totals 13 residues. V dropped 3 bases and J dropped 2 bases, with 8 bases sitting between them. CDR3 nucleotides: TGTGCCAGCAGCTTCCGAGGGGCCTACGAGCAGTACTTC. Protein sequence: CASSFRGAYEQYF.

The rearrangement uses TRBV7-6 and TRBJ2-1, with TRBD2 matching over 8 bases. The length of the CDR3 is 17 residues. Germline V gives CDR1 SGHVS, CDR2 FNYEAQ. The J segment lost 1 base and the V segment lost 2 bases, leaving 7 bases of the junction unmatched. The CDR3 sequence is CASSLLRLANSYNEQFF. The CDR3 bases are TGTGCCAGCAGCTTACTGCGACTAGCGAATTCCTACAATGAGCAGTTCTTC.

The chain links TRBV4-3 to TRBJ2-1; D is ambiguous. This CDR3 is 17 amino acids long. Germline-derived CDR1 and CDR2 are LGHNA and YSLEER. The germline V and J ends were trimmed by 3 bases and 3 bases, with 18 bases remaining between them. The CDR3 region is CASSHPDPQSIYNEQFF. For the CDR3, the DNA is TGCGCCAGCAGCCACCCGGACCCCCAAAGTATCTACAATGAGCAGTTCTTC.

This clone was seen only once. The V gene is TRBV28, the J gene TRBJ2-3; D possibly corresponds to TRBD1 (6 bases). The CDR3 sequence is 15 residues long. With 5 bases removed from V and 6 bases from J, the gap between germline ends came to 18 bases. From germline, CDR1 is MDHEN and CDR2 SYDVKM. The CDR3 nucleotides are TGTGCCAGCAGTAGCCGTAGGACAGTCGCGGATACGCAGTATTTT. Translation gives CASSSRRTVADTQYF.

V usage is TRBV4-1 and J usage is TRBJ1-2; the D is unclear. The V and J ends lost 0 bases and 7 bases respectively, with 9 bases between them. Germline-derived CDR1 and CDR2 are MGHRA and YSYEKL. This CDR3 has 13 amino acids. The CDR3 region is CASSQDARGGYTF. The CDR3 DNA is TGCGCCAGCAGCCAAGATGCGCGGGGTGGCTACACCTTC.

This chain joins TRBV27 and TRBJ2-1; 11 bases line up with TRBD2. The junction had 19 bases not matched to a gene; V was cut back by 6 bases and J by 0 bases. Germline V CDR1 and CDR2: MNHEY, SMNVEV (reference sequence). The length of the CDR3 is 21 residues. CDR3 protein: CASSPRGSGLAVWSSYNEQFF. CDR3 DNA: TGTGCCAGCAGCCCAAGAGGTTCGGGACTAGCGGTGTGGAGCTCCTACAATGAGCAGTTCTTC.

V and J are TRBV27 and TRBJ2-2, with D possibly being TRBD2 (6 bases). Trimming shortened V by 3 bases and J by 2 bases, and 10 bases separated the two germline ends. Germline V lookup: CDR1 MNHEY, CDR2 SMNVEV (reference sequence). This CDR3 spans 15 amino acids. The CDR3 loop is CASSFSGLNTGELFF. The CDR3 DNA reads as TGTGCCAGCAGTTTTAGCGGCTTAAACACCGGGGAGCTGTTTTTT.

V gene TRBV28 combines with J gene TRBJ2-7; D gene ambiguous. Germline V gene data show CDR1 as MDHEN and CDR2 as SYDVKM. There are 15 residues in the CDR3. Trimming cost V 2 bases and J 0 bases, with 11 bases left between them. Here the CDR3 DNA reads TGTGCCAGCAGTTTACAACAGAAGAGCTCCTACGAGCAGTACTTC. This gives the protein CASSLQQKSSYEQYF.

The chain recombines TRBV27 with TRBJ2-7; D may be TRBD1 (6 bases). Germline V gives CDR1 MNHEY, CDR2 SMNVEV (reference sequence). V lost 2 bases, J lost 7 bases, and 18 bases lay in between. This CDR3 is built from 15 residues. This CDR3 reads CASSLRGRGGSEQYF. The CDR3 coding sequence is TGTGCCAGCAGTTTAAGGGGCAGGGGTGGTTCTGAGCAGTACTTC.

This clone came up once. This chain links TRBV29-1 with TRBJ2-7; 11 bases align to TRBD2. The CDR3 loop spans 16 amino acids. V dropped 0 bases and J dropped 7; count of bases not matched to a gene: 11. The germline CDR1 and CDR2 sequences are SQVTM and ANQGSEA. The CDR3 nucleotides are TGCAGCGTTGAAGATATCCGGTCTAGCGGGAGGAGGGAGCAGTACTTC. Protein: CSVEDIRSSGRREQYF.

The CDR3 reads CASSVPGGDSPDYNEQFF. In nucleotides, the CDR3 is TGTGCCAGCAGCGTTCCCGGGGGGGACTCTCCGGACTACAATGAGCAGTTCTTC. The V gene is TRBV9, the J gene TRBJ2-1; 8 bases fit TRBD2. The germline V gene has CDR1 SGDLS and CDR2 YYNGEE. The CDR3 runs 18 residues. The J segment lost 3 bases and the V segment lost 2 bases, leaving 13 bases of the junction unmatched.

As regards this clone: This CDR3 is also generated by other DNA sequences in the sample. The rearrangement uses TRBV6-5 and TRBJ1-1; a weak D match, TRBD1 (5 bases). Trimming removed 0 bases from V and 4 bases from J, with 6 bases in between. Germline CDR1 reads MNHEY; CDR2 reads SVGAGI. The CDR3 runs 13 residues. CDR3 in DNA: TGTGCCAGCAGTTACTCGGGGGGCACTGAAGCTTTCTTT. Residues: CASSYSGGTEAFF.

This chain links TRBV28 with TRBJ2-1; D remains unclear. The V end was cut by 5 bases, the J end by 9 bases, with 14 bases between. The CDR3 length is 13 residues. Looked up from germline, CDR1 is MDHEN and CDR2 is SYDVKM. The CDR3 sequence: CASSRPPEPEQFF. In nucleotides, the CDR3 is TGTGCCAGCAGTCGCCCCCCTGAACCTGAGCAGTTCTTC. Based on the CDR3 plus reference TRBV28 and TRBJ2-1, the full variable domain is DVKVTQSSRYLVKRTGEKVFLECVQDMDHENMFWYRQDPGLGLRLIYFSYDVKMKEKGDIPEGYSVSREKKERFSLILESASTNQTSMYLCASSRPPEPEQFFGPGTRLTVL.

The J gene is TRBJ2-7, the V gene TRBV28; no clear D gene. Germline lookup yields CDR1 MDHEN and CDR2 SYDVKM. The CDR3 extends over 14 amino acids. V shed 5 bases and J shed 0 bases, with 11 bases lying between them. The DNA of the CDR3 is TGTGCCAGCAGTCTCTACCCCGGCTCCTACGAGCAGTACTTC. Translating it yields CASSLYPGSYEQYF.

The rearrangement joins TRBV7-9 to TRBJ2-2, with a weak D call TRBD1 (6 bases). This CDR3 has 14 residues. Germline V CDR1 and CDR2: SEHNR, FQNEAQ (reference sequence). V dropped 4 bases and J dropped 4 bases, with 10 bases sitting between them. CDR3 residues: CASSSTGFTGELFF. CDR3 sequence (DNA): TGTGCCAGCAGCTCCACAGGGTTCACCGGGGAGCTGTTTTTT.

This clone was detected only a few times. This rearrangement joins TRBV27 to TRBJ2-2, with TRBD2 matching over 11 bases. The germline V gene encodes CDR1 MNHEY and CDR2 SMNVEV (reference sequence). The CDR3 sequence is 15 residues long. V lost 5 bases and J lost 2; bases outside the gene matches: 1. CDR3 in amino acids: CASSGTSGNTGELFF. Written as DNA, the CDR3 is TGTGCCAGCAGTGGGACTAGCGGTAACACCGGGGAGCTGTTTTTT.

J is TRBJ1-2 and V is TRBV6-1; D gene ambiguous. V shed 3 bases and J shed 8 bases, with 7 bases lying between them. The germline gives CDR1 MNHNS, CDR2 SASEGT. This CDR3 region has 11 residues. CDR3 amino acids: CASSDARGYTF. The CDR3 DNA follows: TGTGCCAGCAGTGACGCACGGGGCTACACCTTC.

The CDR3 nucleotides read TGTGCCAGCAGTCCCGGGGGGAGCCGGGGCTACACCTTC. Translating gives CASSPGGSRGYTF. The V and J genes are TRBV7-8 and TRBJ1-2, with D perhaps TRBD1 (5 bases). CDR3 length equals 13 residues. Trimming removed 6 bases from V and 8 bases from J, with 16 bases in between. From germline, CDR1 is SGHVS and CDR2 FQNEAQ.

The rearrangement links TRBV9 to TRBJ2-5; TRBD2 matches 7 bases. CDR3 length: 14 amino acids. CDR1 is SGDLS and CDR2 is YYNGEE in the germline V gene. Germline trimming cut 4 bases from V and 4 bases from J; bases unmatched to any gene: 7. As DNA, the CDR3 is TGTGCCAGCAGCCCAGGCCGCGGGAGAGAGACCCAGTACTTC. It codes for CASSPGRGRETQYF.

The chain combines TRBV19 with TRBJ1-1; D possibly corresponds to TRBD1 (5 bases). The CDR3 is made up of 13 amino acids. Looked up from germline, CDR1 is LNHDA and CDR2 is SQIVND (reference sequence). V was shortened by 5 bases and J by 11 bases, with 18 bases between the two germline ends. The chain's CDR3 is CASSYGQGWDAFF. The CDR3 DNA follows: TGTGCCAGTAGTTATGGTCAGGGCTGGGATGCTTTCTTT.

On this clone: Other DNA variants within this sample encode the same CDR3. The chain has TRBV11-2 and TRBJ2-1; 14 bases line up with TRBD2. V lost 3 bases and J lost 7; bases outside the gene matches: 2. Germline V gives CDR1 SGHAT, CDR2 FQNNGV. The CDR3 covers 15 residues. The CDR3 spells CASSFGTSGSNEQFF. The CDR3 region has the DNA TGTGCCAGCAGCTTTGGGACTAGCGGGAGTAATGAGCAGTTCTTC. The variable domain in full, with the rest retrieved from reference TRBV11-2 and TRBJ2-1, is EAGVAQSPRYKIIEKRQSVAFWCNPISGHATLYWYQQILGQGPKLLIQFQNNGVVDDSQLPKDRFSAERLKGVDSTLKIQPAKLEDSAVYLCASSFGTSGSNEQFFGPGTRLTVL.

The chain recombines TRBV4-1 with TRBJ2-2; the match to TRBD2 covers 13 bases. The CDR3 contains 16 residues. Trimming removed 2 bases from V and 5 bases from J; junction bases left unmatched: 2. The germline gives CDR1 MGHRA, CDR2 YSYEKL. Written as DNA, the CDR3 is TGCGCCAGCAGCCAAAGACTAGCGGGAGGAACCGGGGAGCTGTTTTTT. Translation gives CASSQRLAGGTGELFF.

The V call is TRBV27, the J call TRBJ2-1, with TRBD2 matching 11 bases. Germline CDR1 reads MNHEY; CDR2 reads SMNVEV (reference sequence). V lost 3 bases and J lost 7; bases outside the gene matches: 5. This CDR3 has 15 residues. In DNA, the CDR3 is TGTGCCAGCAGTTTCACTAGCGGGAGACTAAATGAGCAGTTCTTC. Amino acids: CASSFTSGRLNEQFF.

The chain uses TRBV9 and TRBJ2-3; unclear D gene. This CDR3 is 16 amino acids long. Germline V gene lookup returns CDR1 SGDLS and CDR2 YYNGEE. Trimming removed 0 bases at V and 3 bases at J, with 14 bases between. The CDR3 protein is CASSVELDRLTDTQYF. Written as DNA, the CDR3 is TGTGCCAGCAGCGTAGAGCTAGATCGTTTAACAGATACGCAGTATTTT.

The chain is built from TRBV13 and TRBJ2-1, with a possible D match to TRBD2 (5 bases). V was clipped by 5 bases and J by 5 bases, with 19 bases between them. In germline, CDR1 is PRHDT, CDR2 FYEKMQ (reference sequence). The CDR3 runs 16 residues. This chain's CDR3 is CASSHTPWGADNEQFF. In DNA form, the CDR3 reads TGTGCCAGCAGCCATACCCCGTGGGGAGCGGACAATGAGCAGTTCTTC. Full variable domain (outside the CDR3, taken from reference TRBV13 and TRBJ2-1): AAGVIQSPRHLIKEKRETATLKCYPIPRHDTVYWYQQGPGQDPQFLISFYEKMQSDKGSIPDRFSAQQFSDYHSELNMSSLELGDSALYFCASSHTPWGADNEQFFGPGTRLTVL.

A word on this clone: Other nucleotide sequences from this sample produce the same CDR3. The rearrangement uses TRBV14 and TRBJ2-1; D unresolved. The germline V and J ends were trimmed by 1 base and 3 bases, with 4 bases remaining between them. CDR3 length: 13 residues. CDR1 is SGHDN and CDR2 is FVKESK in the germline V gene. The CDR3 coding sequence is TGTGCCAGCAGCCAAGGTGTCTACAATGAGCAGTTCTTC. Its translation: CASSQGVYNEQFF. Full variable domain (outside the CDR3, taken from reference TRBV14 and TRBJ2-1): EAGVTQFPSHSVIEKGQTVTLRCDPISGHDNLYWYRRVMGKEIKFLLHFVKESKQDESGMPNNRFLAERTGGTYSTLKVQPAELEDSGVYFCASSQGVYNEQFFGPGTRLTVL.

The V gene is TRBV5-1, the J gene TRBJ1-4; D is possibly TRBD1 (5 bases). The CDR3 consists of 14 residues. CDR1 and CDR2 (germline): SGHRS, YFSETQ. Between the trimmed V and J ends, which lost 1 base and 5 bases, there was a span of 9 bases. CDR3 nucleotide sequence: TGCGCCAGCAGCTTGAGGGGCGGGAATGAAAAACTGTTTTTT. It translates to CASSLRGGNEKLFF.

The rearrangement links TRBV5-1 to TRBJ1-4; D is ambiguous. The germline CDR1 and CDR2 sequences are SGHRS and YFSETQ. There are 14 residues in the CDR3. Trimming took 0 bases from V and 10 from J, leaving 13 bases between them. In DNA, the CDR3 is TGCGCCAGCAGCTTGGCCACTGCTGGTGGAAAACTGTTTTTT. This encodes CASSLATAGGKLFF.